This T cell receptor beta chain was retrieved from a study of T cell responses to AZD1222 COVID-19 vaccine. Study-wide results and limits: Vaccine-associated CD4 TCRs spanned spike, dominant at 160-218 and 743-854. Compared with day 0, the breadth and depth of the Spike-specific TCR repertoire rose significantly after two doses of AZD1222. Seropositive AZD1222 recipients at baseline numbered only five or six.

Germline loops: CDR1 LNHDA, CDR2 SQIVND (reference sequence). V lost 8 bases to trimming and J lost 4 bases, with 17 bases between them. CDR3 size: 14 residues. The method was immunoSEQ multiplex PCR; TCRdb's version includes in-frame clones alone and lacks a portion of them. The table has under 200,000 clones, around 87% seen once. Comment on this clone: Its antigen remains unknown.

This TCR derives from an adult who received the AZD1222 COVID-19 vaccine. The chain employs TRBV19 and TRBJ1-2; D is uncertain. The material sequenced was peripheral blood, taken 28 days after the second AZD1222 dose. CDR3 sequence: CASASRELFYGYTF. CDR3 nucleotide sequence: TGTGCCAGTGCAAGCCGGGAACTTTTCTATGGCTACACCTTC. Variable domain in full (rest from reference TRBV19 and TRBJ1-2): DGGITQSPKYLFRKEGQNVTLSCEQNLNHDAMYWYRQDPGQGLRLIYYSQIVNDFQKGDIAEGYSVSREKKESFPLTVTSAQKNPTAFYLCASASRELFYGYTFGSGTRLTVV.